The next 31 T cell receptor beta chains were all read from a single sample in a study of post-analysis software for immune sequencing data. Findings and caveats of the study: Compared with controls, patients had more of 4 to 6 TRBV segments, including TRBV5-6, TRBV5-1 and TRBV20-1.

No antigens are known for them. The TCR beta cDNA libraries contained unique molecular identifiers. Each CDR3 protein is one row after TCRdb ran MiXCR on the PCR reads. The sample holds roughly 800,000 distinct CDR3 sequences; 46% are singletons and the top ten take roughly 5%. The sequenced sample was blood. The receptors were sampled from a girl aged 5 to 17 with multiple sclerosis.

This clonotype was counted between two and nine times. The junction differs from germline at one of its ends, possibly a read error. The chain carries TRBV6-5 and TRBJ1-1, with D unresolved. The germline V gene has CDR1 MNHEY and CDR2 SVGAGI. The CDR3 has 15 amino acids. Here the CDR3 DNA reads TGTGCCAGCAGTCAACGGCCCGGGTCGATCACTGAGGCTTTCTTT. This translates into CASSQRPGSITEAFF.

In this sample, this clonotype turned up a few times. V and J are TRBV4-3 and TRBJ1-1, with D uncertain. The CDR3 has 13 amino acids. The V gene's germline CDR1 is LGHNA and CDR2 YSLEER. Trimming pared 3 bases from V and 5 bases from J, leaving 10 bases between. CDR3 nucleotide sequence: TGCGCCAGCAGCCACAAACGCAGGACTGAAGCTTTCTTT. Its protein is CASSHKRRTEAFF.

This clonotype has just a few counts. The V call is TRBV20-1, the J call TRBJ1-2, with D perhaps TRBD1 (5 bases). This CDR3 is built from 18 residues. Germline CDR1 reads DFQATT; CDR2 reads SNEGSKA (reference sequence). Trimming stripped 2 bases from V and 1 base from J, with 23 bases between. CDR3 coding DNA: TGCAGTGCTAGACCTCCGGGACTAGCGGTGAGGGGTAACTATGGCTACACCTTC. Its translation is CSARPPGLAVRGNYGYTF.

This chain uses TRBV6-6 with TRBJ2-4; no clear D gene. The DNA matches TRBJ2-7 better at its end, which makes the J call doubtful. The CDR3 is made up of 13 amino acids. In germline, CDR1 is MNHNY, CDR2 SVGAGI (reference sequence). The DNA of the CDR3 is TGTGCCAGCAGTTTGACGGAAACCTACGAGCAGTACTTC. It codes for CASSLTETYEQYF.

The chain uses TRBV4-3 and TRBJ2-3; D remains ambiguous. V was cut by 1 base and J by 4 bases, with 6 bases left in between. From germline, CDR1 is LGHNA and CDR2 YSLEER. The CDR3 loop spans 13 amino acids. CDR3 amino acids: CASSQGQADTQYF. CDR3 nucleotide sequence: TGCGCCAGCAGCCAAGGGCAGGCAGATACGCAGTATTTT.

The chain combines TRBV18 with TRBJ2-1; no reliable D call. Germline CDR1 and CDR2: KGHSH and LQKENI. The ends were cut back, 3 bases at V and 0 bases at J, with 12 bases in the middle. The CDR3 runs 16 residues. The CDR3 reads CASSPWPLSSYNEQFF. The CDR3 DNA reads as TGTGCCAGCTCACCGTGGCCCCTGAGCTCCTACAATGAGCAGTTCTTC. Drawing the rest from reference TRBV18 and TRBJ2-1, the complete variable domain is NAGVMQNPRHLVRRRGQEARLRCSPMKGHSHVYWYRQLPEEGLKFMVYLQKENIIDESGMPKERFSAEFPKEGPSILRIQQVVRGDSAAYFCASSPWPLSSYNEQFFGPGTRLTVL.

The chain links TRBV14 to TRBJ2-1; TRBD1 agrees at 7 bases. The trim removed 4 bases at V and 3 bases at J, leaving 6 bases unmatched. The CDR3 is 15 residues long. From germline, CDR1 is SGHDN and CDR2 FVKESK. The CDR3 DNA follows: TGTGCCAGCAGCCGGCCGGGACAGTTCTACAATGAGCAGTTCTTC. Protein product: CASSRPGQFYNEQFF. The full variable domain, with the rest looked up from reference TRBV14 and TRBJ2-1, is EAGVTQFPSHSVIEKGQTVTLRCDPISGHDNLYWYRRVMGKEIKFLLHFVKESKQDESGMPNNRFLAERTGGTYSTLKVQPAELEDSGVYFCASSRPGQFYNEQFFGPGTRLTVL.

This chain joins TRBV6-6 and TRBJ1-5; TRBD1 is a possible D gene (6 bases). The V and J ends lost 2 bases and 4 bases respectively, with 15 bases between them. Germline values: CDR1 MNHNY, CDR2 SVGAGI (reference sequence). This CDR3 has 16 amino acids. The CDR3 region has the DNA TGTGCCAGCAGTTACGAACTCCGGGACACGAATCAGCCCCAGCATTTT. Protein: CASSYELRDTNQPQHF.

The DNA for the CDR3 is TGTGCCAGCAAGCCTAGCGGGAGGGTTCCGAGCACAGATACGCAGTATTTT. Its protein is CASKPSGRVPSTDTQYF. V and J are TRBV28 and TRBJ2-3, with TRBD2 identical over 12 bases. J lost 0 bases, V lost 7 bases, and 8 bases had no gene match. This CDR3 has 17 residues. CDR1 and CDR2 from the germline V gene are MDHEN and SYDVKM. Drawing the rest from reference TRBV28 and TRBJ2-3, the complete variable domain is DVKVTQSSRYLVKRTGEKVFLECVQDMDHENMFWYRQDPGLGLRLIYFSYDVKMKEKGDIPEGYSVSREKKERFSLILESASTNQTSMYLCASKPSGRVPSTDTQYFGPGTRLTVL.

The gene calls are TRBV10-3 and TRBJ2-6; possibly TRBD2 for D (6 bases). From germline, CDR1 is ENHRY and CDR2 SYGVKD. Trimming took 6 bases from V and 0 from J, leaving 15 bases between them. This CDR3 is 17 amino acids long. This CDR3 reads CAIRGWASDSGANVLTF. CDR3 in DNA: TGTGCCATCAGGGGGTGGGCTAGCGACTCTGGGGCCAACGTCCTGACTTTC.

This clonotype occurred a few times. The chain has TRBV24-1 and TRBJ2-2, with D maybe TRBD1 (5 bases). V gave up 6 bases and J gave up 6 bases, with 7 bases separating them. The CDR3 covers 12 residues. Per the germline V gene, CDR1 is KGHDR and CDR2 is SFDVKD. The CDR3 is CATSLGPGELFF. The CDR3 DNA is TGTGCCACCAGTCTGGGGCCCGGGGAGCTGTTTTTT.

J is TRBJ2-3 and V is TRBV10-3; unclear D gene. The CDR3 spans 13 residues. Trimming shortened V by 5 bases and J by 4 bases, and 10 bases separated the two germline ends. Per the germline V gene, CDR1 is ENHRY and CDR2 is SYGVKD. The CDR3 DNA reads as TGTGCCATCAGTTCAGCGACCGCAGATACGCAGTATTTT. Its protein is CAISSATADTQYF.

The chain joins TRBV12-3 or TRBV12-4 to TRBJ2-7, with D perhaps matching TRBD2 (5 bases). There are 14 residues in the CDR3. V lost 5 bases and J 0 bases, leaving 11 bases between the germline ends. CDR3 loop: CASSLRLHSYEQYF. The CDR3 nucleotides are TGTGCCAGCAGTCTTCGACTACACTCCTACGAGCAGTACTTC.

This clonotype showed up just a few times. The rearrangement links TRBV15 to TRBJ1-2; 9 nucleotides line up with TRBD1. Germline CDR1 and CDR2: LNHNV and YYDKDF (reference sequence). The CDR3 has 15 amino acids. The V gene end was trimmed by 2 bases and the J gene end by 2 bases; junction bases not matched to a gene: 3. The CDR3 spells CATSRTGTGNYGYTF. As DNA, the CDR3 is TGTGCCACCAGCAGAACTGGGACAGGGAACTATGGCTACACCTTC.

This clonotype was counted a few times. The rearrangement joins TRBV20-1 to TRBJ2-3, with D possibly being TRBD2 (5 bases). The CDR3 is 14 residues long. Germline CDR1 reads DFQATT; CDR2 reads SNEGSKA (reference sequence). V dropped 5 bases and J dropped 2 bases, with 14 bases sitting between them. The CDR3: CSAAGLRITDTQYF. The CDR3 DNA follows: TGCAGTGCTGCCGGACTGCGGATCACAGATACGCAGTATTTT.

This clonotype occurred a few times. This chain connects TRBV6-2 or TRBV6-3 to TRBJ1-5; D not resolved. Trimming shortened V by 0 bases and J by 4 bases, and 10 bases separated the two germline ends. CDR1 is MNHEY, CDR2 SVGEGT, per germline. The CDR3 extends over 15 amino acids. CDR3: CASSYSINENQPQHF. The CDR3 nucleotides are TGTGCCAGCAGTTACTCGATCAATGAAAATCAGCCCCAGCATTTT.

Of note for this clonotype: A read error is likely, as this CDR3 ends without the conserved phenylalanine or tryptophan. The V call is TRBV15, the J call TRBJ2-3; D is perhaps TRBD2 (6 bases). The CDR3 extends over 18 amino acids. Trimming pared 5 bases from V and 2 bases from J, leaving 23 bases between. Germline assignment: CDR1 LNHNV and CDR2 YYDKDF (reference sequence). This chain's CDR3 is CATSLRGSGGPLTDTQYS. CDR3 in DNA: TGTGCCACCAGCTTGCGGGGATCTGGCGGGCCCCTCACAGATACGCAGTATTCT.

The chain employs TRBV29-1 and TRBJ1-2; D gene ambiguous. The CDR3 loop spans 12 amino acids. Germline V CDR1 and CDR2: SQVTM, ANQGSEA. The V gene lost 7 bases and the J gene lost 0 bases, with 9 bases spanning the gap. The CDR3 reads CSGDGPNYGYTF. The DNA for the CDR3 is TGCAGCGGTGACGGTCCTAACTATGGCTACACCTTC.

In this sample, this clonotype turned up a few times. The V call is TRBV7-3, the J call TRBJ1-6, with D uncertain. The length of the CDR3 is 13 residues. Germline V CDR1 and CDR2: SGHTA, FQGTGA. Trimming pared 5 bases from V and 8 bases from J, leaving 10 bases between. DNA for the CDR3: TGTGCCAGCAGCGCTGGTGGGGATTCACCCCTCCACTTT. It encodes CASSAGGDSPLHF.

This clonotype occurred a few times. The chain carries TRBV3-1 and TRBJ2-6; D unclear. V was pared by 8 bases and J by 2 bases, with 7 bases between. The CDR3 covers 13 residues. Germline loops: CDR1 LGHDT, CDR2 YNNKEL (reference sequence). The CDR3 loop reads CASGSPGANVLTF. In DNA, the CDR3 is TGTGCCAGCGGGTCGCCTGGGGCCAACGTCCTGACTTTC.

The chain combines TRBV15 with TRBJ2-1, with D uncertain. V lost 0 bases to trimming and J lost 5 bases, with 5 bases between them. The CDR3 runs 13 residues. CDR1 is LNHNV and CDR2 is YYDKDF in the germline V gene (reference sequence). CDR3 coding DNA: TGTGCCACCAGCAGAGATATGAACAATGAGCAGTTCTTC. Residues: CATSRDMNNEQFF. Supplemented by reference TRBV15 and TRBJ2-1, the full variable domain reads DAMVIQNPRYQVTQFGKPVTLSCSQTLNHNVMYWYQQKSSQAPKLLFHYYDKDFNNEADTPDNFQSRRPNTSFCFLDIRSPGLGDTAMYLCATSRDMNNEQFFGPGTRLTVL.

This clonotype was seen only a few times. The chain combines TRBV7-9 with TRBJ2-5; D is unclear. This CDR3 has 14 amino acids. The ends were cut back, 4 bases at V and 0 bases at J, with 9 bases in the middle. Germline lookup yields CDR1 SEHNR and CDR2 FQNEAQ (reference sequence). The CDR3 DNA sequence: TGTGCCAGCAGCTCTTCGGCCTACCAAGAGACCCAGTACTTC. It specifies CASSSSAYQETQYF.

V and J are TRBV20-1 and TRBJ1-2; TRBD1 matches 8 bases. In germline, CDR1 is DFQATT, CDR2 SNEGSKA (reference sequence). V lost 0 bases, J lost 3 bases, and 9 bases stayed unmatched. The CDR3 totals 16 residues. The CDR3: CSARDWAGGAYYGYTF. CDR3 in DNA: TGCAGTGCTAGAGATTGGGCAGGGGGCGCCTACTATGGCTACACCTTC.

This clonotype was seen more than once but under ten times. The chain uses TRBV24-1 and TRBJ2-1; 7 bases match TRBD2. CDR3 length: 16 residues. CDR1 KGHDR and CDR2 SFDVKD come from the germline V gene. The V gene end was trimmed by 4 bases and the J gene end by 0 bases; junction bases not matched to a gene: 5. Here the CDR3 reads CATSDSTSASYNEQFF. The DNA of the CDR3 is TGTGCCACCAGTGACTCTACTAGCGCCTCCTACAATGAGCAGTTCTTC.

This clonotype was recorded only once. The V call is TRBV28, the J call TRBJ2-7, with D possibly being TRBD1 or TRBD2 (5 bases each). This CDR3 spans 14 amino acids. Germline V gene lookup returns CDR1 MDHEN and CDR2 SYDVKM. Trimming took off 5 bases at V and 2 bases at J, with 13 bases between the two ends. CDR3: CASSARWGPYEQYF. The CDR3 DNA reads TGTGCCAGCAGTGCCCGTTGGGGACCCTACGAGCAGTACTTC.

CDR3 bases: TGCAGCGTTGTTACCGGACAGGGGGCTACAGATACGCAGTATTTT. Protein: CSVVTGQGATDTQYF. J is TRBJ2-3 and V is TRBV29-1; 11 nucleotides match TRBD1. CDR1 is SQVTM and CDR2 is ANQGSEA in the germline V gene. Trimming removed 4 bases from V and 3 bases from J; junction bases left unmatched: 6. CDR3 length: 15 residues.

This clonotype was seen only a few times. The J gene is TRBJ2-3, the V gene TRBV29-1; possibly TRBD2 for D (7 bases). In germline, CDR1 is SQVTM, CDR2 ANQGSEA. The CDR3 is 16 amino acids. Trimming left V 0 bases short and J 2 bases short, with 15 bases between. The chain's CDR3 is CSVEDGRDINTDTQYF. Here the CDR3 DNA reads TGCAGCGTTGAAGATGGGAGGGACATCAACACAGATACGCAGTATTTT.

This chain links TRBV20-1 with TRBJ2-5; TRBD1 matches at 8 bases. Germline-derived CDR1 and CDR2 are DFQATT and SNEGSKA (reference sequence). The CDR3 is 14 amino acids. J gave up 1 base and V 5 bases, and 6 bases lay outside the gene matches. DNA of the CDR3: TGCAGTGCTTTATGGACAGGGCCCCAAGAGACCCAGTACTTC. Amino acid sequence: CSALWTGPQETQYF.

The chain carries TRBV24-1 and TRBJ2-1; D is unresolved. CDR1 is KGHDR, CDR2 SFDVKD, per germline. This CDR3 region has 18 residues. Deletions cut 2 bases from V and 4 bases from J, with 20 bases between. CDR3 in amino acids: CATSDSGPLPGGYNEQFF. The CDR3 DNA follows: TGTGCCACCAGTGATTCGGGCCCCCTACCCGGTGGGTACAATGAGCAGTTCTTC.

V gene TRBV4-2 combines with J gene TRBJ2-1, with D maybe TRBD2 (6 bases). V lost 5 bases and J 2 bases, leaving 16 bases between the germline ends. This CDR3 contains 16 residues. Germline loops: CDR1 LGHNA, CDR2 YNFKEQ. The DNA of the CDR3 is TGTGCCAGCAGCTTGAGTGGGGGGTCAACCTACAATGAGCAGTTCTTC. Residues: CASSLSGGSTYNEQFF.

The gene calls are TRBV20-1 and TRBJ2-6; 7 bases are shared with TRBD1. The CDR3 loop spans 15 amino acids. The trim removed 6 bases at V and 2 bases at J, leaving 7 bases unmatched. CDR1 is DFQATT and CDR2 is SNEGSKA in the germline V gene (reference sequence). This CDR3 reads CSAKTGVAGANVLTF. The CDR3 bases are TGCAGTGCAAAAACAGGGGTAGCTGGGGCCAACGTCCTGACTTTC.